The entry below describes one TCR beta chain. The sample is drawn from a study of siplizumab effects on memory and regulatory T cells. Germline values: CDR1 MGHRA, CDR2 YSYEKL. V lost 1 base, J lost 9 bases, and 6 bases stayed unmatched. The CDR3 is made up of 16 amino acids. Repertoires were generated with immunoSEQ multiplex PCR, while TCRdb's copy carries only in-frame clones and drops some. The sample consists of approximately 100,000 clones, 94% of them appearing once. The chain couples TRBV4-1 to TRBJ2-1; TRBD2 matches at 13 bases. The receptor was isolated from a human donor in good health. Sequenced: Tregs sorted from blood. CDR3 loop: CASSQAWTSGSAEQFF. The CDR3 nucleotides are TGCGCCAGCAGCCAAGCTTGGACTAGCGGGAGTGCTGAGCAGTTCTTC.